This T cell receptor (beta chain) was sequenced during a study of patients and donors after allogeneic stem cell transplantation (dated by TCRdb to about 2020). The library relied on RT-PCR. The instrument given in TCRdb is NextSeq 550. The public reads were reprocessed in TCRdb via fastp at Q25 and MiXCR, keeping in-frame beta chains. Entries that share a CDR3 protein sequence are merged under the most common genes and DNA. Present in this sample are around 160,000 distinct CDR3 sequences, about 30% of which were seen just once. Together, the top ten hold around 3% of the sample. V lost 0 bases and J lost 4 bases; the stretch between them is 15 bases long. CDR1 LGHNA and CDR2 YSLEER were looked up in the germline V gene. Spanning cysteine to phenylalanine, the CDR3 consists of 16 amino acids. Only CDR3 DNA is held: 48 bases, read in frame from base 1. Of note for this clonotype: What this receptor recognizes is not known. Base qualities are not recorded, but no much larger clone differs from it by a single base.

The sequenced material came from blood, either unsorted or a sorted T cell fraction (not recorded which). The receptor chain draws on TRBV4-3 and TRBJ1-1; the D gene assignment is ambiguous. The source is a human donor who was either an allogeneic HSCT recipient or a stem cell or donor lymphocyte infusion donor (not recorded which). It is not recorded whose cells these are; they may come from a transplant donor. CDR3 loop: CASSQDRYWIFTEAFF. Read as DNA, the sequence is TGCGCCAGCAGCCAAGATCGCTACTGGATATTCACTGAAGCTTTCTTT.